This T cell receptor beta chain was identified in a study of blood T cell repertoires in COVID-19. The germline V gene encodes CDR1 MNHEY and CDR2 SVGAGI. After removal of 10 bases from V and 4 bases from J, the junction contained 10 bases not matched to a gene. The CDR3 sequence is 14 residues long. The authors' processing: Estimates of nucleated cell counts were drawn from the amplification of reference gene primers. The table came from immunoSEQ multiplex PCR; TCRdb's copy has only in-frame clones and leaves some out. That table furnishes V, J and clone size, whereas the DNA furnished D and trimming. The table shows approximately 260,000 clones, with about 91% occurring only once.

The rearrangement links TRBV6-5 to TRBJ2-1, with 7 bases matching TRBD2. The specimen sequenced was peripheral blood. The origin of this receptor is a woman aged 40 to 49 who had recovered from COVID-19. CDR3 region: CATLPSGDYNEQFF. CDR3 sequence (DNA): TGTGCCACCTTGCCTAGCGGAGATTACAATGAGCAGTTCTTC.